This entry lists 12 T cell receptor beta chains sequenced from one sample in a study of shared clonotypes between healthy human individuals. Terminally differentiated effector memory CD45RA+ cells were excluded from the naive CD8 cells, which were CD45RO-negative and positively selected for CCR7. Measured with immunoSEQ multiplex PCR; TCRdb has only the in-frame clones, and not every one. The sample includes millions of clones, roughly 91% of them seen just once. The sample consisted of naive CD8+ T cells from PBMCs. The receptor source for this set is a man younger than 35 in good health. Some clones in this sample may be carry-over from other donors' samples.

This chain links TRBV9 with TRBJ2-3, with D possibly being TRBD1 (6 bases). The CDR3 has 15 amino acids. CDR1 and CDR2 (germline): SGDLS, YYNGEE. Trimming took 3 bases from V and 6 from J, leaving 17 bases between them. CDR3 sequence reads: CASSEGHGQLDTQYF. The CDR3 coding sequence is TGTGCCAGCAGCGAGGGCCACGGACAGTTGGATACGCAGTATTTT. The full variable domain, with the rest looked up from reference TRBV9 and TRBJ2-3, is DSGVTQTPKHLITATGQRVTLRCSPRSGDLSVYWYQQSLDQGLQFLIQYYNGEERAKGNILERFSAQQFPDLHSELNLSSLELGDSALYFCASSEGHGQLDTQYFGPGTRLTVL.

The CDR3 is CASSPRQGNYNEQFF. The DNA of the CDR3 is TGTGCCAGCAGCCCCAGACAGGGGAACTACAATGAGCAGTTCTTC. The genes are TRBV6-5 and TRBJ2-1; TRBD1 matches 8 bases. The CDR3 runs 15 residues. The germline CDR1 and CDR2 sequences are MNHEY and SVGAGI. V lost 6 bases and J lost 3; bases outside the gene matches: 7.

V is TRBV11-2 and J is TRBJ2-1; TRBD2 aligns across 9 bases. The J segment lost 4 bases and the V segment lost 5 bases, leaving 9 bases of the junction unmatched. Looked up from germline, CDR1 is SGHAT and CDR2 is FQNNGV. This CDR3 is 16 amino acids long. The CDR3 is CASSHNRLAEYNEQFF. CDR3 coding DNA: TGTGCCAGCAGCCACAACCGACTAGCGGAATACAATGAGCAGTTCTTC.

The V gene is TRBV27, the J gene TRBJ2-7, with 8 bases lining up with TRBD2. The length of the CDR3 is 15 residues. V lost 6 bases and J lost 0; bases outside the gene matches: 7. Germline V CDR1 and CDR2: MNHEY, SMNVEV (reference sequence). In DNA form, the CDR3 reads TGTGCCAGCAGCCCAAGCGGGAGCGCCTCCTACGAGCAGTACTTC. This codes for CASSPSGSASYEQYF.

V and J are TRBV5-1 and TRBJ2-1, with 10 bases fitting TRBD2. Per germline, CDR1 SGHRS and CDR2 YFSETQ. After removal of 0 bases from V and 9 bases from J, the junction contained 6 bases not matched to a gene. The CDR3 totals 15 residues. CDR3: CASSLGLAGVGEQFF. The CDR3 nucleotides are TGCGCCAGCAGCTTGGGGCTAGCGGGAGTTGGTGAGCAGTTCTTC.

The chain is built from TRBV5-1 and TRBJ1-1; unclear D gene. The CDR3 spans 15 residues. Per the germline V gene, CDR1 is SGHRS and CDR2 is YFSETQ. Trimming removed 4 bases from V and 0 bases from J, with 13 bases in between. CDR3: CASSAAGKVNTEAFF. CDR3 nucleotides: TGCGCCAGCAGCGCCGCCGGGAAGGTGAACACTGAAGCTTTCTTT.

J is TRBJ1-4 and V is TRBV11-3, with 8 bases that match TRBD1. Germline V gives CDR1 SGHNT, CDR2 YENEEA. V was pared by 5 bases and J by 1 base, with 12 bases of the junction left unmatched. This CDR3 has 18 amino acids. CDR3 sequence: CASSARLKTGGTNEKLFF. The DNA for the CDR3 is TGTGCCAGCAGCGCACGCTTAAAAACAGGGGGAACTAATGAAAAACTGTTTTTT.

V is TRBV28 and J is TRBJ2-7, with TRBD1 matching over 7 bases. CDR1 MDHEN and CDR2 SYDVKM come from the germline V gene. Losses at the gene ends were 8 bases for V and 6 bases for J; bases not matched to a gene: 4. The CDR3 is 11 amino acids. The CDR3 loop reads CASRQGFEQYF. The CDR3 region has the DNA TGTGCCAGCCGACAGGGTTTCGAGCAGTACTTC.

The rearrangement joins TRBV27 to TRBJ2-7; TRBD2 agrees at 8 bases. Unmatched junction bases numbered 7, after V lost 3 bases and J lost 3 bases. Germline CDR1 MNHEY, CDR2 SMNVEV (reference sequence). The CDR3 is made up of 15 amino acids. The CDR3 region is CASSFGREANYEQYF. CDR3 nucleotide sequence: TGTGCCAGCAGTTTTGGGCGGGAGGCTAACTACGAGCAGTACTTC.

The chain combines TRBV28 with TRBJ1-5, with D unclear. Germline lookup yields CDR1 MDHEN and CDR2 SYDVKM. With 5 bases removed from V and 9 bases from J, the gap between germline ends came to 11 bases. The CDR3 is 12 residues long. The CDR3 DNA is TGTGCCAGCAGTAACGGGTATCTGCCCCAGCATTTT. Encoded protein: CASSNGYLPQHF.

This chain connects TRBV4-1 to TRBJ1-6; D not certain. The germline V and J ends were trimmed by 1 base and 9 bases, with 10 bases remaining between them. Germline V CDR1 and CDR2: MGHRA, YSYEKL. This CDR3 comprises 14 residues. CDR3 nucleotide sequence: TGCGCCAGCAGCCAAGCTATCTTCGTTTCACCCCTCCACTTT. It specifies CASSQAIFVSPLHF.

Note on this clone: The sample holds other DNA sequences that translate to the same CDR3. The chain uses TRBV27 and TRBJ1-2; 8 bases fit TRBD1. V trimming: 2 bases; J trimming: 4 bases; junction bases outside the gene matches: 0. The CDR3 consists of 13 residues. Germline CDR1 MNHEY, CDR2 SMNVEV (reference sequence). The CDR3 loop reads CASSLDRGYGYTF. CDR3 DNA sequence: TGTGCCAGCAGTTTAGACAGGGGCTATGGCTACACCTTC.